The clone carrying this TCR beta chain was picked up a small number of times. Its matching antigen is unknown. The data belong to a study of cytomegalovirus exposure and HLA in healthy donors. PCR used 60 Vbeta primers and 13 Jbeta primers. In the authors' methods: Around 11 million shared chains were among the roughly 78 million unique TCR beta chains that a later analysis counted. Data came from immunoSEQ multiplex PCR; TCRdb stores just in-frame clones and leaves some out. V, J and clone size are taken as reported in that table, and D and trimming were inferred from the DNA itself. The sample holds approximately 73,000 clones, over 55% seen once. Germline CDR1 and CDR2: MNHNS and SASEGT. V lost 4 bases and J lost 2, with 18 bases in between. The CDR3 totals 16 residues. Regarding the study as a whole: TCR beta sequences reportedly predicted most subjects' HLA-A and HLA-B alleles accurately.

The rearrangement links TRBV6-1 to TRBJ2-7; the D gene is possibly TRBD1 (5 bases). Source material: PBMCs. The clonotype was recovered from a man aged 25-45 years in good health and CMV-seropositive. For the CDR3, the DNA is TGTGCCAGCAGTGTGGGGATACAGGACCCACCCTACGAGCAGTACTTC. The encoded protein is CASSVGIQDPPYEQYF.